The TCR beta chain under discussion was sequenced for a study of cytomegalovirus exposure and HLA in healthy donors. Notes on the study in general: The classifier reportedly diagnosed cytomegalovirus status with high sensitivity and specificity. In a later analysis, at a false discovery rate of 0.05, fewer than 20,000 TCR beta sequences were associated with HLA alleles.

13 Jbeta primers and 60 Vbeta primers were used for the PCR. Profiled with immunoSEQ multiplex PCR; TCRdb holds only in-frame clones, not every one. The sample consists of 200,000 or so clones, roughly 74% of them appearing once. Trimming removed 1 base at V and 1 base at J, with 10 bases between. The CDR3 runs to 15 residues. CDR1 is SNHLY, CDR2 FYNNEI, per germline. Comment on this clone: Its matching antigen is unknown.

The source of this sequence is a woman in her 30s in good health and CMV-seropositive. The sequenced sample was PBMCs. The J gene is TRBJ1-2, the V gene TRBV2; tentatively, D is TRBD1 (5 bases). The CDR3 DNA is TGTGCCAGCAGTGAAGTTCGGGGGGGTAACTATGGCTACACCTTC. The encoded protein is CASSEVRGGNYGYTF.